One and the same sample provided the 7 T cell receptor beta chains below, sequenced in a study of identical twins. TCRdb redid the calling of the 5' RACE reads with MiXCR, one entry per CDR3 protein. The sample lists roughly 280,000 distinct CDR3 sequences, 8% to 9.5% seen once, with under 7.5% in the top ten. These data also featured in a second study, about yellow fever vaccine responses in identical twins.

The sequenced material came from CD8+ T cells sorted from blood. The receptor set was obtained from a woman between 18 and 30 years old in good health.

V gene TRBV25-1 combines with J gene TRBJ2-1; no clear D. Trimming removed 5 bases from V and 0 bases from J, with 8 bases in between. Germline CDR1 reads MGHDK; CDR2 reads SYGVNS. This CDR3 region has 14 residues. DNA for the CDR3: TGTGCCAGCAGTCCTGCGACCTCCTACAATGAGCAGTTCTTC. The encoded protein is CASSPATSYNEQFF.

This clonotype showed up many times. The J gene is TRBJ2-7, the V gene TRBV2; D call uncertain. The germline CDR1 and CDR2 sequences are SNHLY and FYNNEI. This CDR3 contains 12 residues. V was clipped by 8 bases and J by 4 bases, with 12 bases between them. The chain's CDR3 is CASRGGYYEQYF. In nucleotides, the CDR3 is TGTGCCAGCCGTGGTGGGTATTACGAGCAGTACTTC.

This clonotype came up a few times. The chain carries TRBV28 and TRBJ2-7, with D maybe TRBD2 (5 bases). CDR1 and CDR2 (germline): MDHEN, SYDVKM. CDR3 size: 16 residues. The germline V and J ends were trimmed by 2 bases and 3 bases, with 17 bases remaining between them. The CDR3 nucleotides read TGTGCCAGCAGTTTAAGTCCAGCGGTTCTCGTCTACGAGCAGTACTTC. Its translation is CASSLSPAVLVYEQYF.

This clonotype was seen a handful of times. This chain uses TRBV5-4 with TRBJ2-3; possibly TRBD1 for D (6 bases). Trimming took 3 bases from V and 2 from J, leaving 19 bases between them. Per germline, CDR1 SGHNT and CDR2 YYREEE (reference sequence). The CDR3 is 17 residues long. The CDR3 is CASSYPTGTTATDTQYF. For the CDR3, the DNA is TGTGCCAGCAGCTACCCCACCGGGACAACCGCCACAGATACGCAGTATTTT.

Ten or more counts support this clonotype. The chain combines TRBV6-2 or TRBV6-3 with TRBJ2-7; D ambiguous. The CDR3 runs 11 residues. Trimming took 10 bases from V and 0 from J, leaving 7 bases between them. Germline V CDR1 and CDR2: MNHEY, SVGEGT. For the CDR3, the DNA is TGTGCCACCGACGACTCCTACGAGCAGTACTTC. This translates into CATDDSYEQYF.

The chain recombines TRBV20-1 with TRBJ2-3; D ambiguous. The CDR3 totals 16 residues. Per the germline V gene, CDR1 is DFQATT and CDR2 is SNEGSKA (reference sequence). Trimming removed 0 bases from V and 1 base from J, with 14 bases in between. The CDR3 sequence is CSAREGLGFRTDTQYF. In nucleotides, the CDR3 is TGCAGTGCTAGAGAAGGGTTAGGATTCCGCACAGATACGCAGTATTTT.

This clonotype was detected ten times or more. The J gene is TRBJ2-7, the V gene TRBV3-1; the match to TRBD2 covers 11 bases. Germline CDR1 is LGHDT and CDR2 is YNNKEL (reference sequence). The CDR3 runs 14 residues. After removal of 8 bases from V and 3 bases from J, the junction contained 6 bases not matched to a gene. The CDR3 loop is CASALAGVRYEQYF. CDR3 coding DNA: TGTGCCAGCGCACTAGCGGGAGTCCGCTACGAGCAGTACTTC.